Listed here is a single T cell receptor beta chain. Authors' methods: Scientists estimated how many nucleated cells there were by amplifying reference gene primers. Profiling relied on immunoSEQ multiplex PCR, and the TCRdb table lists in-frame clones only, not all of them. That table supplies the V and J calls and clone size; D and trimming were determined from the DNA. The sample contains over 50,000 clones, about 80% of which appear only once. This sample stems from a study of blood T cell repertoires in COVID-19. Study background: There were acute and convalescent COVID-19 samples, and they came from the United States, Italy and Spain. T cells, B-cell-depleted T cells, or PBMCs supplied cDNA or gDNA.

The receptor's source is a human donor in a cohort sampled during active COVID-19. The sequenced material came from peripheral blood.

DNA of the CDR3: TGTGCCAGTTCCCCGGGACTAGAACCAGAGACCCAGTACTTC. This gives the protein CASSPGLEPETQYF. J is TRBJ2-5 and V is TRBV19; TRBD2 agrees at 8 bases. Trimming at V came to 8 bases and at J to 4 bases, leaving 9 bases not matched to a gene. The germline V gene has CDR1 LNHDA and CDR2 SQIVND (reference sequence). CDR3 length equals 14 residues.